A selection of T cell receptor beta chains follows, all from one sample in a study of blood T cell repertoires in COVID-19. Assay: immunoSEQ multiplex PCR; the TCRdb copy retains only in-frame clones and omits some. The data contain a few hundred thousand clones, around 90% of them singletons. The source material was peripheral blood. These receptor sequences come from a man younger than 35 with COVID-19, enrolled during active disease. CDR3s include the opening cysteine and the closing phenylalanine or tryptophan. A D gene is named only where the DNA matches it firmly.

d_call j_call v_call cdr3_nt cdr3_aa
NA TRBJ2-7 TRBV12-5 TGTGCTAGTGGTTTGCCAGGGGCGGCGGCCTACGAGCAGTACTTC CASGLPGAAAYEQYF
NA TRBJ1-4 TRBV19 TGTGCCAGTAGTATTAGCGGACAAGGTCATGAAAAACTGTTTTTT CASSISGQGHEKLFF
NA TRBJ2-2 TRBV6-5 TGTGCCAGCAGTTACGGAGAAGCTGGGACCGGGGAGCTGTTTTTT CASSYGEAGTGELFF
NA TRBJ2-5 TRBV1 TGCACCAGCAGCCGGCGGACTAGCGGGAGTTGTTGGCAAGAGACCCAGTACTTC CTSSRRTSGSCWQETQYF
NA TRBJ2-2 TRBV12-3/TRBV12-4 TGTGCCAGCAGTTTGGGGGGACCCGGGGAGCTGTTTTTT CASSLGGPGELFF
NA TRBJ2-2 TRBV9 TGTGCCAGTCACGGTGGCGGGACGGTGAACACCGGGGAGCTGTTTTTT CASHGGGTVNTGELFF
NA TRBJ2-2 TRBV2 TGTGCCAGCAAAGAGGGCGGGGGCGCGAACACCGGGGAGCTGTTTTTT CASKEGGGANTGELFF
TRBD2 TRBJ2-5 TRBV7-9 TGTGCCAGCAGGGGGGGACTAGCGGGAGAGACCCAGTACTTC CASRGGLAGETQYF
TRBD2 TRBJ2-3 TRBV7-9 TGTGCCAGCAGCTTGAGGCCTAGCGGGACAACAGATACGCAGTATTTT CASSLRPSGTTDTQYF
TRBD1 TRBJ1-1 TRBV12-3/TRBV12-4 TGTGCCAGCAGCCCTCTGGACAGGGGGCGAGCTTTCTTT CASSPLDRGRAFF